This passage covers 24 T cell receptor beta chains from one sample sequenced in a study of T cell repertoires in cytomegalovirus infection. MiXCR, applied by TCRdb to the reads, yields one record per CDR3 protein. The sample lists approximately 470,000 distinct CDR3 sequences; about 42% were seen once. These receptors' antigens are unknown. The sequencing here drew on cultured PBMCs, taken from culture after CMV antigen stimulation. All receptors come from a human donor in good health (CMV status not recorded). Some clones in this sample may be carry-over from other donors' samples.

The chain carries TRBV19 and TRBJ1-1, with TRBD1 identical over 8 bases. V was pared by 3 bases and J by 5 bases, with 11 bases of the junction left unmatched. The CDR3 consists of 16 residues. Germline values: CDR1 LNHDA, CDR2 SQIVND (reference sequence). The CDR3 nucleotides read TGTGCCAGTAGTATGACTCCAGGGGGCGCGAGGACTGAAGCTTTCTTT. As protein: CASSMTPGGARTEAFF.

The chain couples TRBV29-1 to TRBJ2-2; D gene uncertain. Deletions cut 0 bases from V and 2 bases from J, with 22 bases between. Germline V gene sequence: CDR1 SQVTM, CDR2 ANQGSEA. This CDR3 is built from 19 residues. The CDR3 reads CSVEDITNNRGSNTGELFF. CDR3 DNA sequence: TGCAGCGTTGAAGATATAACAAATAATCGCGGTAGTAACACCGGGGAGCTGTTTTTT.

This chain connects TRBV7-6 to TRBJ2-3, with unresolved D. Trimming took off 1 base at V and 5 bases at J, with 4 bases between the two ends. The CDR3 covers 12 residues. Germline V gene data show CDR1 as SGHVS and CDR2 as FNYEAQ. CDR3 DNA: TGTGCCAGCAGCTTAGAGCAAGATACGCAGTATTTT. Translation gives CASSLEQDTQYF.

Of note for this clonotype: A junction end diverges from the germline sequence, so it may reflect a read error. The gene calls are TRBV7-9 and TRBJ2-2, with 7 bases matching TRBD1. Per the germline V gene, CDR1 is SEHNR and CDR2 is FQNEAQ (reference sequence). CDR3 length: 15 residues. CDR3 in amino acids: CASILQGTNTGELFF. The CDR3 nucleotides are TGTGCCAGCATCTTACAGGGGACGAACACCGGGGAGCTGTTTTTT.

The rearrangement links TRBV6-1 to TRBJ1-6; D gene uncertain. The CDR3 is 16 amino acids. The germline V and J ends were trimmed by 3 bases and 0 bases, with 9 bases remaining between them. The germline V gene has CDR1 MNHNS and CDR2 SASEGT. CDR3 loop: CASSDPLSSYNSPLHF. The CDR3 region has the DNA TGTGCCAGCAGTGATCCCCTGAGCTCCTATAATTCACCCCTCCACTTT.

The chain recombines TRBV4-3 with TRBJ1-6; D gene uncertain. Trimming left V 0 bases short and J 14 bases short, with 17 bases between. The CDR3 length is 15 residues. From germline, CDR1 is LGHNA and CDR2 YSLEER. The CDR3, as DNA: TGCGCCAGCAGCCAAGATGGAGGCGGACGTATGGCCCTCCACTTT. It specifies CASSQDGGGRMALHF.

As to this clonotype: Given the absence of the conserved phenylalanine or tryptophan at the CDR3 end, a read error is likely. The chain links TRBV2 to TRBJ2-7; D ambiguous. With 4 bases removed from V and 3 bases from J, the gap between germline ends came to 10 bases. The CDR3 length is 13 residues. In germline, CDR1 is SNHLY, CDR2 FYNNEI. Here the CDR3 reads CASSVFENYEQYY. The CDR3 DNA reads TGTGCCAGCAGTGTGTTCGAGAACTACGAGCAGTACTAC.

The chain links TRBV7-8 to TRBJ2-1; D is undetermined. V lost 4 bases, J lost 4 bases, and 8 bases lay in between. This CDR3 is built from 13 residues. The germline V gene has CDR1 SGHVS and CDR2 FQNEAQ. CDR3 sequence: CASSSYPYNEQFF. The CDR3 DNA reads TGTGCCAGCAGCTCTTACCCGTACAATGAGCAGTTCTTC.

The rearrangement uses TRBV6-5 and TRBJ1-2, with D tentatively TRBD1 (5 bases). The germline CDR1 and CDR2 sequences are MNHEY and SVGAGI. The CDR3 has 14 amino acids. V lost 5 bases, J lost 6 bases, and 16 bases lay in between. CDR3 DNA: TGTGCCAGCAGTCGTACCGGGACCAGGAATGGCTACACCTTC. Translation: CASSRTGTRNGYTF.

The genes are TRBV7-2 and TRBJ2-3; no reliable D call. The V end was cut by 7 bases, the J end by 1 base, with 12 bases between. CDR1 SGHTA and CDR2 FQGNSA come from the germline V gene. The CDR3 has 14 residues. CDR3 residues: CASTQRLGTDTQYF. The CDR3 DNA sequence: TGTGCCAGCACCCAACGCCTAGGCACAGATACGCAGTATTTT.

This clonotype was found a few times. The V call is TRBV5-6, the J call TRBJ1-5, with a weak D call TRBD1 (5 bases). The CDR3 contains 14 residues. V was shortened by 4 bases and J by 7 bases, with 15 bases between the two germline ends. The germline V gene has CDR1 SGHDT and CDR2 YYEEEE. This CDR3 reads CASSGRGGRQPQHF. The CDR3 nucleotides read TGTGCCAGCAGCGGCCGGGGGGGTAGGCAGCCCCAGCATTTT.

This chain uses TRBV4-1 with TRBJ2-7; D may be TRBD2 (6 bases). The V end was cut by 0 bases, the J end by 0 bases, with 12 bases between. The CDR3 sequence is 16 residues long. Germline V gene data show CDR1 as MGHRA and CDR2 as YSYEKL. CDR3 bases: TGCGCCAGCAGCCAAGATACTAGCATTAGCTCCTACGAGCAGTACTTC. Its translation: CASSQDTSISSYEQYF.

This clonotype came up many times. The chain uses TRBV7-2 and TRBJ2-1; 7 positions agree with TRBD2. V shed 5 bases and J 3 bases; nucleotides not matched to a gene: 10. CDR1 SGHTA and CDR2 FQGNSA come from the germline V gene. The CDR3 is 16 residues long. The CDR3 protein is CASSPSGLAVYNEQFF. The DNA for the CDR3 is TGTGCCAGCAGCCCATCGGGCCTAGCGGTCTACAATGAGCAGTTCTTC.

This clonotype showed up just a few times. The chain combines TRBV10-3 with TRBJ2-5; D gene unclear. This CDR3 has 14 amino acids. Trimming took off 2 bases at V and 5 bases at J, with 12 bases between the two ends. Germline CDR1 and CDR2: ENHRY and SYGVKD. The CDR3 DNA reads TGTGCCATCAGTGAGGCCTACACGAGGGAGACCCAGTACTTC. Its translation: CAISEAYTRETQYF.

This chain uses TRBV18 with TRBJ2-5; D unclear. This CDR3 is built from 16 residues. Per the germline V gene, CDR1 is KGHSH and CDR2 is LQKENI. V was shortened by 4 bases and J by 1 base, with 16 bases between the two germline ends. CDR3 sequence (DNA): TGTGCCAGCTCACTAATGGCCCCCACGGCCCAAGAGACCCAGTACTTC. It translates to CASSLMAPTAQETQYF. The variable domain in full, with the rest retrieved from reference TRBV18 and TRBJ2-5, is NAGVMQNPRHLVRRRGQEARLRCSPMKGHSHVYWYRQLPEEGLKFMVYLQKENIIDESGMPKERFSAEFPKEGPSILRIQQVVRGDSAAYFCASSLMAPTAQETQYFGPGTRLLVL.

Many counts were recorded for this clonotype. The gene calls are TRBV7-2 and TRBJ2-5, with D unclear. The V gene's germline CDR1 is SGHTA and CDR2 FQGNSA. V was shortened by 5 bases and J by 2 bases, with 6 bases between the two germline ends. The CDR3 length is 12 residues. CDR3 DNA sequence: TGTGCCAGCAGCCCCACTCAAGAGACCCAGTACTTC. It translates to CASSPTQETQYF.

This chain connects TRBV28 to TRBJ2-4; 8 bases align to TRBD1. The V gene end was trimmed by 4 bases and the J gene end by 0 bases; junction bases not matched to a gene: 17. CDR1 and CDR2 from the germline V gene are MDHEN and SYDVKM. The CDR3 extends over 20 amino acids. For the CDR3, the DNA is TGTGCCAGCAGTTACCCTCGGACAGGGAACCACAAGGGAGCCAAAAACATTCAGTACTTC. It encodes CASSYPRTGNHKGAKNIQYF. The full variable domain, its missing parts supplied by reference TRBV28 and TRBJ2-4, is DVKVTQSSRYLVKRTGEKVFLECVQDMDHENMFWYRQDPGLGLRLIYFSYDVKMKEKGDIPEGYSVSREKKERFSLILESASTNQTSMYLCASSYPRTGNHKGAKNIQYFGAGTRLSVL.

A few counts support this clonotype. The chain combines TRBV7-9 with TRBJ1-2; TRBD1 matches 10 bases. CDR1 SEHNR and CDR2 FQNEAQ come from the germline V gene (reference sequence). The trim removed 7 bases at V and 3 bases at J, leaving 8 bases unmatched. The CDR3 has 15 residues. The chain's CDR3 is CASTALGTGDYGYTF. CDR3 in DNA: TGTGCCAGCACCGCACTCGGGACAGGGGACTATGGCTACACCTTC.

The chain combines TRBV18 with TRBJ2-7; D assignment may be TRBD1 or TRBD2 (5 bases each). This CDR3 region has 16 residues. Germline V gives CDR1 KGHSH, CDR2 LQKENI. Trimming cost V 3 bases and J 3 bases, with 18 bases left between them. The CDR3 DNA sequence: TGTGCCAGCTCACCTGGCTTCCAGGGAGTGGGCTACGAGCAGTACTTC. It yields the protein CASSPGFQGVGYEQYF.

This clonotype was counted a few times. The CDR3 sequence is CASSLFVDRRGVESTDTQYF. CDR3 sequence (DNA): TGTGCCAGCAGTTTATTTGTGGACAGGCGAGGGGTGGAAAGCACAGATACGCAGTATTTT. The V call is TRBV28, the J call TRBJ2-3; 7 nucleotides align to TRBD1. V dropped 1 base and J dropped 0; count of bases not matched to a gene: 16. The CDR3 loop spans 20 amino acids. In germline, CDR1 is MDHEN, CDR2 SYDVKM. Combining the CDR3 with reference TRBV28 and TRBJ2-3 gives the whole variable domain DVKVTQSSRYLVKRTGEKVFLECVQDMDHENMFWYRQDPGLGLRLIYFSYDVKMKEKGDIPEGYSVSREKKERFSLILESASTNQTSMYLCASSLFVDRRGVESTDTQYFGPGTRLTVL.

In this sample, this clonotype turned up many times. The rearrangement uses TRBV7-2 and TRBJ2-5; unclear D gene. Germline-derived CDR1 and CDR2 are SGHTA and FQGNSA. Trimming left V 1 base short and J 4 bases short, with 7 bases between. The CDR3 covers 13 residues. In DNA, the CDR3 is TGTGCCAGCAGCTTAGGCCAGAGAGAGACCCAGTACTTC. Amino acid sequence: CASSLGQRETQYF.

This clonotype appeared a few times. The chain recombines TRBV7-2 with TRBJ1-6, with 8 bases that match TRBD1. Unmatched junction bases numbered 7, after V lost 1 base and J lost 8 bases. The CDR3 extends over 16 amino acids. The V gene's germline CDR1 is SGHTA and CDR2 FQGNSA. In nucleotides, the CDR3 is TGTGCCAGCAGCTTAGTCCCCGGGACAGGATATTCACCCCTCCACTTT. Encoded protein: CASSLVPGTGYSPLHF.

Written as DNA, the CDR3 is TGTGCCAGCTCACCACCTGCAGGCCGGTATGGCTACACCTTC. It codes for CASSPPAGRYGYTF. The V gene is TRBV18, the J gene TRBJ1-2; D is unclear. Trimming stripped 0 bases from V and 5 bases from J, with 10 bases between. CDR3 length: 14 amino acids. The germline V gene has CDR1 KGHSH and CDR2 LQKENI.

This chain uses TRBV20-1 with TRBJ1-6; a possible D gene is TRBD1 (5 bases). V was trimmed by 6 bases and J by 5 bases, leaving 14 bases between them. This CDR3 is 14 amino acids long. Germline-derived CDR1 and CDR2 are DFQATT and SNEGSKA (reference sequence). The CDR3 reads CSATTDRNNSPLHF. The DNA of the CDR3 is TGCAGTGCGACCACCGACAGAAATAATTCACCCCTCCACTTT.